This entry concerns a single TCR beta chain. Its antigen is unknown. This CDR3 is built from 14 residues. The germline CDR1 and CDR2 sequences are KGHSH and LQKENI. The J segment lost 5 bases and the V segment lost 5 bases, leaving 8 bases of the junction unmatched. Measured with immunoSEQ multiplex PCR; TCRdb has only the in-frame clones, and not every one. The table includes under 85,000 clones, around 89% detected once. The data were obtained in a study of OX40 agonist ivuxolimab in advanced cancers. General observations from the study: CD4+ and CD8+ T cells in blood underwent clonal expansion by week 6 at 0.1 to 3.0 mg/kg.

This TCR came from an adult with an advanced solid tumor such as melanoma, head and neck, liver or kidney cancer. The V and J genes are TRBV18 and TRBJ2-7; 8 bases fit TRBD2. The sample was CD4+ or CD8+ T cells sorted from blood, taken in a trial of the OX40 agonist ivuxolimab. Written as DNA, the CDR3 is TGTGCCAGCTCAGCCGGGGGGGGAAAGAACGAGCAGTACTTC. Its translation is CASSAGGGKNEQYF.